A selection of T cell receptor beta chains follows, all from one sample in a study of shared clonotypes between healthy human individuals. Some clones are missing from TCRdb's copy, which holds only in-frame ones; the method was immunoSEQ multiplex PCR. Of millions of clones in the sample, about 92% were seen once. The sequencing input was naive CD8+ T cells from PBMCs. These receptor sequences come from a young man in good health. Some clones in this sample may be carry-over from other donors' samples. Each CDR3 is given with its conserved first and last residue. Each record gives: CDR3 DNA, CDR3 protein, J gene, clone size, D gene, V gene. The D gene is left open where the match is weak. Only part of the rows carry a size: once, few, many, or a class if the clone is expanded.

CDR3nt: TGTGCCTGGAGTGAACAGGGGTACAGTGGCTACACCTTC
CDR3aa: CAWSEQGYSGYTF
j_gene: TRBJ1-2
abundance: -
d_gene: TRBD1
v_gene: TRBV30

CDR3nt: TGTGCCAGCCGGGTGGGTCCGGGGAACACCATATATTTT
CDR3aa: CASRVGPGNTIYF
j_gene: TRBJ1-3
abundance: -
d_gene: -
v_gene: TRBV5-5

CDR3nt: TGCGCCAGCAGCTTGAATCCAGGGCGGGGCACTGAAGCTTTCTTT
CDR3aa: CASSLNPGRGTEAFF
j_gene: TRBJ1-1
abundance: -
d_gene: -
v_gene: TRBV5-1

CDR3nt: TGTGCCAGCACCCTGCGGGATAATTCACCCCTCCACTTT
CDR3aa: CASTLRDNSPLHF
j_gene: TRBJ1-6
abundance: once
d_gene: -
v_gene: TRBV25-1

CDR3nt: TGTGCCAGCAGTGAAGAAGGACAGCAGTTCTTC
CDR3aa: CASSEEGQQFF
j_gene: TRBJ2-1
abundance: -
d_gene: -
v_gene: TRBV2

CDR3nt: TGTGCCAGCAGTTTAGACAGTGGGCATGAGCAGTTCTTC
CDR3aa: CASSLDSGHEQFF
j_gene: TRBJ2-1
abundance: -
d_gene: -
v_gene: TRBV27

CDR3nt: TGTGCCAGTAGTATAAGGGCCCTTTCCTACGAGCAGTACTTC
CDR3aa: CASSIRALSYEQYF
j_gene: TRBJ2-7
abundance: -
d_gene: -
v_gene: TRBV19

CDR3nt: TGTGCCACCAGCGACAGACAATTCTACGAGCAGTACTTC
CDR3aa: CATSDRQFYEQYF
j_gene: TRBJ2-7
abundance: -
d_gene: -
v_gene: TRBV15

CDR3nt: TGTGCCACCAGCAGCGGGACAGGGGGAGCCAAAAACATTCAGTACTTC
CDR3aa: CATSSGTGGAKNIQYF
j_gene: TRBJ2-4
abundance: -
d_gene: TRBD1
v_gene: TRBV15

CDR3nt: TGTGCCAGCACAACAACGGGGGACACTCTTGTAGGCACAGATACGCAGTATTTT
CDR3aa: CASTTTGDTLVGTDTQYF
j_gene: TRBJ2-3
abundance: -
d_gene: -
v_gene: TRBV28

CDR3nt: TGCGCCAGCAGCGAGCCCGGGACTACTATTAATGAGCAGTTCTTC
CDR3aa: CASSEPGTTINEQFF
j_gene: TRBJ2-1
abundance: -
d_gene: TRBD2
v_gene: TRBV5-1

CDR3nt: TGTGCCAGCAGCGGCTCCCTAGCGGGCCACCACAATGAGCAGTTCTTC
CDR3aa: CASSGSLAGHHNEQFF
j_gene: TRBJ2-1
abundance: -
d_gene: TRBD2
v_gene: TRBV9

CDR3nt: TGTGCCAGCAGCTTGGGTTACAACGACGAGCAGTACTTC
CDR3aa: CASSLGYNDEQYF
j_gene: TRBJ2-7
abundance: -
d_gene: -
v_gene: TRBV5-8

CDR3nt: TGTGCCACCCAAGGGGACTCTGGAAACACCATATATTTT
CDR3aa: CATQGDSGNTIYF
j_gene: TRBJ1-3
abundance: -
d_gene: -
v_gene: TRBV15

CDR3nt: TGTGCCTGGAGTGTACTGACGGACTATGGCTACACCTTC
CDR3aa: CAWSVLTDYGYTF
j_gene: TRBJ1-2
abundance: -
d_gene: -
v_gene: TRBV30

CDR3nt: TGCGCCAGCAGCCCCGGGTCCTTCCGCCAAATCTCCTACAATGAGCAGTTCTTC
CDR3aa: CASSPGSFRQISYNEQFF
j_gene: TRBJ2-1
abundance: -
d_gene: -
v_gene: TRBV4-3

CDR3nt: TGTGCCAGCAACCCGGGTGGGGCCCCCCTGGATACGCAGTATTTT
CDR3aa: CASNPGGAPLDTQYF
j_gene: TRBJ2-3
abundance: -
d_gene: -
v_gene: TRBV27

CDR3nt: TGTGCCAGCAGTCTAGGGCTGGGAGGAGATACGCAGTATTTT
CDR3aa: CASSLGLGGDTQYF
j_gene: TRBJ2-3
abundance: -
d_gene: -
v_gene: TRBV27

CDR3nt: TGTGCCAGCTCAGTACAGGGTATCCCCGATACGCAGTATTTT
CDR3aa: CASSVQGIPDTQYF
j_gene: TRBJ2-3
abundance: -
d_gene: -
v_gene: TRBV18

CDR3nt: TGTGCCAGCAGCGTAGGCGACACTTCGGCAGATACGCAGTATTTT
CDR3aa: CASSVGDTSADTQYF
j_gene: TRBJ2-3
abundance: -
d_gene: -
v_gene: TRBV9

CDR3nt: TGTGCCAGCAGCTTGGGGGCCTCTGGGGCCAACGTCCTGACTTTC
CDR3aa: CASSLGASGANVLTF
j_gene: TRBJ2-6
abundance: -
d_gene: -
v_gene: TRBV7-3

CDR3nt: TGTGCCAGCTCGACGAGCTCCTACGAGCAGTACTTC
CDR3aa: CASSTSSYEQYF
j_gene: TRBJ2-7
abundance: -
d_gene: -
v_gene: TRBV18

CDR3nt: TGTGCCAGCAGCTTAAAAAGGGGTAGCACAGATACGCAGTATTTT
CDR3aa: CASSLKRGSTDTQYF
j_gene: TRBJ2-3
abundance: -
d_gene: -
v_gene: TRBV7-9

CDR3nt: TGTGCCAGCAGCTCCCGGGACAGGGGGTACGAGCAGTACTTC
CDR3aa: CASSSRDRGYEQYF
j_gene: TRBJ2-7
abundance: once
d_gene: TRBD1
v_gene: TRBV11-2